This T cell receptor (beta chain) is drawn from a study of T cells in Graves' hyperthyroidism and ophthalmopathy. For the study at large: Sampling of peripheral blood happened at initial diagnosis, prior to any treatment.

This clonotype was seen many times. The germline V gene has CDR1 SGHAT and CDR2 FQNNGV. The CDR3 has 16 residues. V was shortened by 1 base and J by 3 bases, with 15 bases between the two germline ends. A NOSPECS grade of at least 4, a Clinical Activity Score of at least 3 and duration under 3 months were recorded in ophthalmopathy patients. An approximately 10 ml volume of fresh peripheral blood provided the PBMCs. TCR beta CDR3 region amplification was performed from RNA transcripts. Carried out on the TCR CDR3, a first-round RT-PCR used the HTBI primer set. TCRdb itself ran the multiplex PCR reads through MiXCR, one entry per CDR3 protein. The sample lists some 360,000 distinct CDR3 sequences; about a sixth were seen once.

This chain uses TRBV11-2 with TRBJ1-2; tentatively, D is TRBD1 (6 bases). The sequenced material came from blood. This clonotype originated in a woman in her thirties or forties with Graves' ophthalmopathy. CDR3 DNA: TGTGCCAGCAGCTTAGGGGTCTGGACAGCGGACTATGGCTACACCTTC. It yields the protein CASSLGVWTADYGYTF.